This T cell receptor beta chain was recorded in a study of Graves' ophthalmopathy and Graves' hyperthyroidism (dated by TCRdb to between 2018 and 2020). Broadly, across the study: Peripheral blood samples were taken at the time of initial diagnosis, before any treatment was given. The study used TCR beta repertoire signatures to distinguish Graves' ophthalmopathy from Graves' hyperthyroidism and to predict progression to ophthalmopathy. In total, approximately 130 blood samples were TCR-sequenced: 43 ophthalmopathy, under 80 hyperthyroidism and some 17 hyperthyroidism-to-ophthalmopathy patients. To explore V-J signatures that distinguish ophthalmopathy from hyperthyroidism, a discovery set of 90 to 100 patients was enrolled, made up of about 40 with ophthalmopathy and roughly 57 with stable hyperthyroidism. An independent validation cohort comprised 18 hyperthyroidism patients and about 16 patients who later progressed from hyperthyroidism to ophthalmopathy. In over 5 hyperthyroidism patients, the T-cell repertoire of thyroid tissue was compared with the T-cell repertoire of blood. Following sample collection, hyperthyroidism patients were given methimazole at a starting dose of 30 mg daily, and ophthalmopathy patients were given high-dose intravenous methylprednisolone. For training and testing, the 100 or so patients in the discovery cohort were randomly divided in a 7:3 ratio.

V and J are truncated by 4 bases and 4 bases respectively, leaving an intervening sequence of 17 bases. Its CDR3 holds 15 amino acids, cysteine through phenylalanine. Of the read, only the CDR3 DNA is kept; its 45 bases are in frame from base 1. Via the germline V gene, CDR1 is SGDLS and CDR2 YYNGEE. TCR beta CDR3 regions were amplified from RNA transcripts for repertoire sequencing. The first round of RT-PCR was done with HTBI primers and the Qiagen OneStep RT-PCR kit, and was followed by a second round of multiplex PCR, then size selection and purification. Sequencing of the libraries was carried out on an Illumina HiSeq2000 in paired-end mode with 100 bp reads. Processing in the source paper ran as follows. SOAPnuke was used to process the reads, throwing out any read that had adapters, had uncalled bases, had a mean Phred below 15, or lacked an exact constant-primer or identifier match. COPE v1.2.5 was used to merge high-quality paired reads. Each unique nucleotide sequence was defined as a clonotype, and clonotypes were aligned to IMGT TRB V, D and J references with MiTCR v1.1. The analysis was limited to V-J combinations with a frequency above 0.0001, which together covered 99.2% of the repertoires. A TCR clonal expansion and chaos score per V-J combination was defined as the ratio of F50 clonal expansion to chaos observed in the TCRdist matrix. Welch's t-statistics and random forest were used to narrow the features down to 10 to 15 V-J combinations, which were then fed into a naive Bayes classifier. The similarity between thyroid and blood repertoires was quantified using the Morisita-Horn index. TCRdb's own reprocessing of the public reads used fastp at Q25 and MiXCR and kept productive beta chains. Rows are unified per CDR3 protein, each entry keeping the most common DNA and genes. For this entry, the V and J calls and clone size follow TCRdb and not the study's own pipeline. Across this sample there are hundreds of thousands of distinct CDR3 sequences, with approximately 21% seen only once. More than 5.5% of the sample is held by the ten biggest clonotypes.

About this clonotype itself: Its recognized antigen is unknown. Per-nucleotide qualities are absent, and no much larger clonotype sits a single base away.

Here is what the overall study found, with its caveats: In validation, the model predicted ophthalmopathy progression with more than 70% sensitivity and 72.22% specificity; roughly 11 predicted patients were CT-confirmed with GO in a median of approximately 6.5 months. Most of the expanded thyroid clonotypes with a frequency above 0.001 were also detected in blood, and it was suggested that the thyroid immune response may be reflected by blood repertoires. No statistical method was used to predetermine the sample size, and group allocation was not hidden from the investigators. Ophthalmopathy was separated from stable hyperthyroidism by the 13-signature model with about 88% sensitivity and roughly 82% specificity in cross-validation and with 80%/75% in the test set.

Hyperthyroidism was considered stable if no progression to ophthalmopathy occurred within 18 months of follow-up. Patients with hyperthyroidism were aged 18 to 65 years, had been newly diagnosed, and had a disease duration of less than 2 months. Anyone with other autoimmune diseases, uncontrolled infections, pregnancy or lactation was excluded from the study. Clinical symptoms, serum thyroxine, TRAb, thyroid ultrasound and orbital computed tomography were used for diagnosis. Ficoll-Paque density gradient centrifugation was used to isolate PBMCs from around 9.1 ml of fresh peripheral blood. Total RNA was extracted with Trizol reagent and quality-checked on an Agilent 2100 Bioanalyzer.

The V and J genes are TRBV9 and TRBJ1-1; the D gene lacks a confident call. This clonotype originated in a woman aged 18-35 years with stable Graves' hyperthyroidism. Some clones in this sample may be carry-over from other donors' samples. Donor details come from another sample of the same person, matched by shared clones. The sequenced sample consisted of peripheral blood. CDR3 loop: CASSPAEGRGTEAFF. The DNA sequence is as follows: TGTGCCAGCAGCCCTGCTGAAGGGCGAGGCACTGAAGCTTTCTTT.